This is a list of T cell receptor beta chains from one sample in a study of blood T cell repertoires in COVID-19. The table came from immunoSEQ multiplex PCR; TCRdb's copy has only in-frame clones and leaves some out. The repertoire holds tens of thousands of clones, with 85% as singletons. The sequencing input was peripheral blood. These receptor sequences come from a man older than 75 with acute or convalescent COVID-19. The conserved cysteine and the conserved F or W are not part of the CDR3 here.

v_call	cdr3_length	cdr3_aa
TRBV24-1	17	ATSDPSPKTRSGANVLT
TRBV7-8	12	ASSPVGGATEAF
TRBV28	10	ASCTGSQPQH
TRBV6-5	13	ASTPGSSGANVLT
TRBV5-1	14	ASSLGPGQWGNTIY
TRBV11-2	11	ASSRRQYNEQF
TRBV2	10	ASSSGLGEQY
TRBV5-6	11	ASSLQITDTQY
TRBV28	14	ASSLWGQGAYQPQH
TRBV30	12	AWTGQRLNYGYT
TRBV6-5	10	ASSHWRYEQY
TRBV5-6	12	ASSLYRGNEKLF
TRBV24-1	14	ATSDPGTASTDTQY
TRBV2	14	ASSGDRGRRAYEQY
TRBV12-5	13	ASGSSGGQGYEQY
TRBV6-6	13	ASSQPGQGANEQY
TRBV6-2/TRBV6-3	13	ASSYASGNYNEQF
TRBV9	10	ASSVGGHEQF
TRBV11-2	12	ASSLNGWGEKLF
TRBV29-1	13	SVDASGRAWETQY
TRBV11-3	11	ASSSRRNTEAF
TRBV10-2	17	ASSRSLAGGRRGTDTQY
TRBV12-3/TRBV12-4	11	ASRRGALDEQF
TRBV4-1	11	ASSQERANEQF
TRBV5-8	13	ASSLGPGLAYEQY
TRBV24-1	14	ATSDAGTRGPDTQY
TRBV7-2	12	ASSLVSGDNEQF
TRBV2	11	ASRLLPRQPQH
TRBV24-1	11	ATSEREVETQY
TRBV7-9	13	ASSSRVRASYGYT
TRBV19	11	ASKAGGDQPQH
TRBV9	12	ASSSYREGEKLF
TRBV23-1	16	ASSPPHGQPRSGNTIY
TRBV4-2	15	ASSQTSGQGAAYEQY
TRBV2	12	ASRSTGGNQPQH
TRBV18	12	ASSPRQGAYEQY
TRBV5-6	14	ASSLLVGQTVSPLH
TRBV6-5	9	ASSMGSGYT
TRBV24-1	13	ATRAGGESNQPQH
TRBV10-3	10	AIGQGDSPLH
TRBV5-3	14	ASPKGYRWTTTEAF
TRBV24-1	13	ATSDPGQPGYGYT
TRBV7-2	14	ASSFDRVSLGYGYT
TRBV11-3	13	ASSYQGITYNEQF
TRBV19	12	ATTLAGGYNEQF
TRBV10-3	14	AISERLLAATYEQY
TRBV5-1	14	ASSLGASQNTGELF